The 6 T cell receptor beta chains in this list originate from one sample, sequenced in a study of blood T cell repertoires in COVID-19. The method was immunoSEQ multiplex PCR; TCRdb's version includes in-frame clones alone and lacks a portion of them. The table includes about 39,000 clones, 87% detected once. Source material: peripheral blood. Every receptor here comes from a man aged 45-65 years with active or convalescent COVID-19.

The chain employs TRBV28 and TRBJ1-1; 7 nucleotides line up with TRBD1. The V gene's germline CDR1 is MDHEN and CDR2 SYDVKM. Trimming removed 8 bases from V and 6 bases from J; junction bases left unmatched: 15. This CDR3 contains 15 residues. The CDR3 DNA reads as TGTGCCAGCCCTTCCTCCGGGACAGAAGGGGCTGAAGCTTTCTTT. As protein: CASPSSGTEGAEAFF. Based on the CDR3 plus reference TRBV28 and TRBJ1-1, the full variable domain is DVKVTQSSRYLVKRTGEKVFLECVQDMDHENMFWYRQDPGLGLRLIYFSYDVKMKEKGDIPEGYSVSREKKERFSLILESASTNQTSMYLCASPSSGTEGAEAFFGQGTRLTVV.

The J gene is TRBJ2-1, the V gene TRBV6-5, with D unclear. This CDR3 has 13 residues. Trimming took off 2 bases at V and 4 bases at J, with 6 bases between the two ends. Per the germline V gene, CDR1 is MNHEY and CDR2 is SVGAGI. The CDR3 sequence: CASSYTGYNEQFF. CDR3 DNA: TGTGCCAGCAGTTACACGGGTTACAATGAGCAGTTCTTC.

The chain has TRBV9 and TRBJ2-1, with TRBD1 as a possible D gene (6 bases). CDR1 is SGDLS and CDR2 is YYNGEE in the germline V gene. Trimming removed 3 bases from V and 2 bases from J, with 12 bases in between. The CDR3 totals 15 residues. The CDR3 region is CASSATGTTYNEQFF. For the CDR3, the DNA is TGTGCCAGCAGCGCCACCGGGACAACCTACAATGAGCAGTTCTTC.

V and J are TRBV19 and TRBJ2-3; TRBD1 is a possible D gene (6 bases). Trimming left V 1 base short and J 0 bases short, with 14 bases between. This CDR3 region has 17 residues. In germline, CDR1 is LNHDA, CDR2 SQIVND (reference sequence). The CDR3 loop reads CASSIGPQGFSTDTQYF. In DNA, the CDR3 is TGTGCCAGTAGTATAGGGCCGCAGGGGTTCAGCACAGATACGCAGTATTTT. The whole variable domain, remainder taken from reference TRBV19 and TRBJ2-3, is DGGITQSPKYLFRKEGQNVTLSCEQNLNHDAMYWYRQDPGQGLRLIYYSQIVNDFQKGDIAEGYSVSREKKESFPLTVTSAQKNPTAFYLCASSIGPQGFSTDTQYFGPGTRLTVL.

The chain couples TRBV2 to TRBJ1-4; D uncertain. This CDR3 region has 14 residues. From germline, CDR1 is SNHLY and CDR2 FYNNEI. V was pared by 4 bases and J by 5 bases, with 11 bases between. The CDR3 sequence is CASSGPSGNEKLFF. The CDR3 DNA reads TGTGCCAGCAGTGGCCCTTCCGGGAATGAAAAACTGTTTTTT.

The chain combines TRBV9 with TRBJ1-3, with 7 nucleotides matching TRBD1. The trim removed 0 bases at V and 8 bases at J, leaving 8 bases unmatched. Looked up from germline, CDR1 is SGDLS and CDR2 is YYNGEE. The length of the CDR3 is 15 residues. Here the CDR3 DNA reads TGTGCCAGCAGCGTAGAGCTGGCAGGGGGACACACCATATATTTT. The encoded protein is CASSVELAGGHTIYF. Full variable domain (missing parts from reference TRBV9 and TRBJ1-3): DSGVTQTPKHLITATGQRVTLRCSPRSGDLSVYWYQQSLDQGLQFLIQYYNGEERAKGNILERFSAQQFPDLHSELNLSSLELGDSALYFCASSVELAGGHTIYFGEGSWLTVV.